This T cell receptor beta chain was sequenced for a study of blood T cell repertoires in COVID-19. Overall study context: Acute and convalescent COVID-19 specimens originated in the United States, Italy and Spain.

Generated by immunoSEQ multiplex PCR, the TCRdb table keeps only in-frame clones and is missing some. The sample contains around 100,000 clones, roughly 84% of which appear only once. Trimming pared 4 bases from V and 2 bases from J, leaving 8 bases between. The CDR3 loop spans 13 amino acids. Germline V lookup: CDR1 LNHDA, CDR2 SQIVND (reference sequence). This chain joins TRBV19 and TRBJ2-5; tentatively, D is TRBD1 (5 bases). This TCR came from a human donor in a cohort sampled during active COVID-19. The sequenced material came from peripheral blood. The CDR3 sequence is CASSTTAQETQYF. The CDR3 DNA reads as TGTGCCAGTAGTACGACAGCGCAAGAGACCCAGTACTTC. The full variable domain, rest sourced from reference TRBV19 and TRBJ2-5, is DGGITQSPKYLFRKEGQNVTLSCEQNLNHDAMYWYRQDPGQGLRLIYYSQIVNDFQKGDIAEGYSVSREKKESFPLTVTSAQKNPTAFYLCASSTTAQETQYFGPGTRLLVL.